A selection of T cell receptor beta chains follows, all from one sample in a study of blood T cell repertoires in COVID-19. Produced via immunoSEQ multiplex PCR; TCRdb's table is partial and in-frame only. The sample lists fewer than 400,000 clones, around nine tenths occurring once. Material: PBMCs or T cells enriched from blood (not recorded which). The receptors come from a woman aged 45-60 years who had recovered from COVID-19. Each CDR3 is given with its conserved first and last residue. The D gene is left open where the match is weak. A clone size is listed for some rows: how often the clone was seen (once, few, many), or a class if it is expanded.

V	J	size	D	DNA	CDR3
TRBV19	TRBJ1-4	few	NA	TGTGCCAGTAGTATAACAGGGATTAATGAAAAACTGTTTTTT	CASSITGINEKLFF
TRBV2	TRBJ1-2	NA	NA	TGTGCCAGCAGTGAAGGGACTGGGGACTATGGCTACACCTTC	CASSEGTGDYGYTF
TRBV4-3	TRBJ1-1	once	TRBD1	TGCGCCAGCAGCCAAGCGACAGGGGGCTACACTGAAGCTTTCTTT	CASSQATGGYTEAFF
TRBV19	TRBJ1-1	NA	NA	TGTGCCAGTAGTATAGATCTCCGGGGGGCGAACACTGAAGCTTTCTTT	CASSIDLRGANTEAFF
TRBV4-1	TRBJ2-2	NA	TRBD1	TGCGCCAGCAGCCAAGAAAAGGTCAGGGGGAGCACCGGGGAGCTGTTTTTT	CASSQEKVRGSTGELFF
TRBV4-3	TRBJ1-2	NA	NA	TGCGCCAGCAGCCAAGTCACGGGGGACTATGGCTACACCTTC	CASSQVTGDYGYTF
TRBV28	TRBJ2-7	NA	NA	TGTGCCAGCAGTGTAACCGGGACTCTCTCCTACGAGCAGTACTTC	CASSVTGTLSYEQYF
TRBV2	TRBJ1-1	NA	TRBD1	TGTGCCAGCAGTGAAGGGGGACAGGGGGCCGTTGAAGCTTTCTTT	CASSEGGQGAVEAFF
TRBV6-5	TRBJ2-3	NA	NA	TGTGCCAGCAGTCCCAGGGTTACGGATACGCAGTATTTT	CASSPRVTDTQYF
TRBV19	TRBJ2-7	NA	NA	TGTGCCAGTAGTATTAGTCGAGCCTACGAGCAGTACTTC	CASSISRAYEQYF
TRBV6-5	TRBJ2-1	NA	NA	TGTGCAACCAGGACAGTTAACTACAATGAGCAGTTCTTC	CATRTVNYNEQFF
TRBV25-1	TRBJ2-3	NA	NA	TGTGCCAGCCAGGGATCTTGGACAGATACGCAGTATTTT	CASQGSWTDTQYF
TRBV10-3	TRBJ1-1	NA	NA	TGTGCCATCAGTGAGAGACAAGAGAACACTGAAGCTTTCTTT	CAISERQENTEAFF
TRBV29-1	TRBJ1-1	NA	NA	TGCAGCGTTGATGACAGAACGAACACTGAAGCTTTCTTT	CSVDDRTNTEAFF
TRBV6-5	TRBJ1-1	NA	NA	TGTGCCAGCTCGGGGGGAATGAACACTGAAGCTTTCTTT	CASSGGMNTEAFF
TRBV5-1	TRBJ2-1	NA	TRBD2	TGCGCCAGCAGCTTGGAATTAGCGGGGGCTAACAATGAGCAGTTCTTC	CASSLELAGANNEQFF
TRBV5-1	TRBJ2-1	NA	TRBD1	TGCGCCAGCAGCTTGTGGGGGCAGGGGGAGTTCAATGAGCAGTTCTTC	CASSLWGQGEFNEQFF
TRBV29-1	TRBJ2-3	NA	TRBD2	TGCAGCGTTCGGGGGGGCGGACTTTCTAGCACAGATACGCAGTATTTT	CSVRGGGLSSTDTQYF
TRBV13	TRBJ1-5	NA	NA	TGTGCCAGCAGCTTAGGCCCCGGGAGCAATCAGCCCCAGCATTTT	CASSLGPGSNQPQHF
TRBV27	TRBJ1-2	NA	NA	TGTGCCAGCGGGGGGTGGACCGAGAATTCTAACTATGGCTACACCTTC	CASGGWTENSNYGYTF
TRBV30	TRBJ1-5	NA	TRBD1	TGTGCCTGTACATTACAGGGGTTAGGCAATCAGCCCCAGCATTTT	CACTLQGLGNQPQHF
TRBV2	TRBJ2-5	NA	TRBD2	TGTGCCAGCATGAGCGGGGTAGAGACCCAGTACTTC	CASMSGVETQYF
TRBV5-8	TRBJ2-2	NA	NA	TGTGCCAGCAGCTTGTGGGACACCAACACCGGGGAGCTGTTTTTT	CASSLWDTNTGELFF
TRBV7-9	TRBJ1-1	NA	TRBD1	TGTGCCAGCAGCCCCCGACAGGGGATGAACACTGAAGCTTTCTTT	CASSPRQGMNTEAFF
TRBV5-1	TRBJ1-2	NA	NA	TGCGCCAGTGGACAAGAAAATAACTATGGCTACACCTTC	CASGQENNYGYTF
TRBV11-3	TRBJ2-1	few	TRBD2	TGTGCCAGCAGCGGACCGGGACTAGCGGGGGGATTGAACTCCTACAATGAGCAGTTCTTC	CASSGPGLAGGLNSYNEQFF
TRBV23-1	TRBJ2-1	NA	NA	TGCGCCAGCAGTCAACCGAGAACGAGGGCACCATACAATGAGCAGTTCTTC	CASSQPRTRAPYNEQFF
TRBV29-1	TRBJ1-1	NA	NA	TGCAGCGTTGAATCAGGGAACACTGAAGCTTTCTTT	CSVESGNTEAFF
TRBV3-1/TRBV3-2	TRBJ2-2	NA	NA	TGTGCCAGCAGCCTGGGACAAGGGAACACCGGGGAGCTGTTTTTT	CASSLGQGNTGELFF
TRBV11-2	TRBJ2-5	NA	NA	TGTGCCAGCAGCTTAGGGGGTGTGGAGGCCCAAGAGACCCAGTACTTC	CASSLGGVEAQETQYF
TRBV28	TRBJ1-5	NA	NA	TGTGCCAGCAGTTTGCAGGGAAATCAGCCCCAGCATTTT	CASSLQGNQPQHF
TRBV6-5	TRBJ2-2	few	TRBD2	TGTGCCAGCAGTCCAATAGCGGGAAACACCGGGGAGCTGTTTTTT	CASSPIAGNTGELFF
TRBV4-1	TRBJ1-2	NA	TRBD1	TGCGCCAGCAGCCAAGTTTATGGGCAGGGGGGAGGTGGCTACACCTTC	CASSQVYGQGGGGYTF
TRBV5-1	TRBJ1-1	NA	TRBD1	TGCGCCAGCAGCGGCGGGACAGGGGAGAGGAACACTGAAGCTTTCTTT	CASSGGTGERNTEAFF
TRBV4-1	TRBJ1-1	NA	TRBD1	TGCGCCAGCAGCCAGACGCCGGGACAGGCTCGTGAAGCTTTCTTT	CASSQTPGQAREAFF
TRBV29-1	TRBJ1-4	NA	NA	TGCAGCGTTGAATTGGGACAAGGAAGGGAAAAACTGTTTTTT	CSVELGQGREKLFF
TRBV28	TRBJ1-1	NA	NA	TGTGCCAGCAGCTTCACCTCCAGGGTTGAAGCTTTCTTT	CASSFTSRVEAFF
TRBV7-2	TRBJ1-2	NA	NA	TGTGCCAGCAGCTCAGGGAACGGCTACACCTTC	CASSSGNGYTF
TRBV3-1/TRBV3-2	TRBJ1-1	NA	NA	TGTGCCAGCAGCCAAGATAGGTTAGCGGGGGGCTTGAGAGCTTTCTTT	CASSQDRLAGGLRAFF
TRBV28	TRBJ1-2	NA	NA	TGTGCCAGCAGTTTAAAGAGGTTTGGCTACACCTTC	CASSLKRFGYTF
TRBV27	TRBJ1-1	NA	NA	TGTGCCAGCAGTTTTGAGGGTAACACTGAAGCTTTCTTT	CASSFEGNTEAFF
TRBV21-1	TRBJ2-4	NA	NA	TGTGCCAGCAGCAAGGCGGGAGAGATGGCCAAAAACATTCAGTACTTC	CASSKAGEMAKNIQYF
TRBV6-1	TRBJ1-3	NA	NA	TGTGCCAGCAGTGAACAGGGAATCTCCGGAAACACCATATATTTT	CASSEQGISGNTIYF
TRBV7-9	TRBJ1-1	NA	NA	TGTGCCAGCAGCTTACCGAGGTTCCCCACTGAAGCTTTCTTT	CASSLPRFPTEAFF
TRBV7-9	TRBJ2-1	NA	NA	TGTGCCAGCGGCCTGGCGGGGATTAACAATGAGCAGTTCTTC	CASGLAGINNEQFF
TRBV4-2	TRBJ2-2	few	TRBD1	TGTGCCAGCAGCCCAAGCCCGGGACAGGGGGCGGTCGGGGAGCTGTTTTTT	CASSPSPGQGAVGELFF
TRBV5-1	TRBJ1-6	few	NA	TGCGCCAGCAGCTTGGACAGAGATAATTCACCCCTCCACTTT	CASSLDRDNSPLHF